Below, one T cell receptor (beta chain) is given with its context. With V trimmed by 6 bases and J by 0 bases, 8 bases remained unmatched. This CDR3 contains 16 residues. Germline CDR1 is MDHEN and CDR2 is SYDVKM. This sample is part of a study of T cell changes during pregnancy in multiple sclerosis. The data were produced by immunoSEQ multiplex PCR, yet TCRdb's version contains in-frame clones alone and is incomplete. The table includes about 36,000 clones, roughly 92% detected once. Sequencing was done on a sample of PBMCs (not recorded whether the cells were cultured). The chain is built from TRBV28 and TRBJ1-3; 7 nucleotides align to TRBD1. The receptor was isolated from a female donor with multiple sclerosis, enrolled in a pregnancy study. The CDR3 region has the DNA TGTGCCAGCAGCAAGACAGGGATTTCCTCTGGAAACACCATATATTTT. It codes for CASSKTGISSGNTIYF.